The source of this T cell receptor beta chain is a study of blood T cell repertoires in COVID-19. Study in general: In each case, the material was cDNA or gDNA derived from T cells, B-cell-depleted T cells, or PBMCs.

Original processing methods: It was from reference gene primer amplification that nucleated cell counts were estimated. Measured with immunoSEQ multiplex PCR; TCRdb has only the in-frame clones, and not every one. V and J calls and clone size are copied from that table; D and trimming were computed from the DNA. Of about 120,000 clones in the sample, about 79% were seen once. V was clipped by 5 bases and J by 10 bases; unmatched bases: 6. The CDR3 totals 13 residues. Germline lookup yields CDR1 MNHEY and CDR2 SVGAGI. The sequencing input was peripheral blood. V usage is TRBV6-5 and J usage is TRBJ2-1, with 9 bases aligning to TRBD1. The TCR originated in an elderly woman with acute or convalescent COVID-19. The CDR3 loop is CASSRDRAREQFF. The CDR3 DNA reads as TGTGCCAGCAGTCGGGACAGGGCTCGGGAGCAGTTCTTC.